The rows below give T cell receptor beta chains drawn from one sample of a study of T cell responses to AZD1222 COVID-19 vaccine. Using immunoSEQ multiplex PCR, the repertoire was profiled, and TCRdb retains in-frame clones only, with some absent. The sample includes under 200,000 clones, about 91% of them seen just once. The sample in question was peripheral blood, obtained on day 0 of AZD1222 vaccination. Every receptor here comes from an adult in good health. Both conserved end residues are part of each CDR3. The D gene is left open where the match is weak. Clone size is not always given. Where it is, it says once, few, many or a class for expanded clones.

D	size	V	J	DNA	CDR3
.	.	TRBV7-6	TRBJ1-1	TGTGCCAGCAGCCCCCGCGGGGGCGGAAGGAACACTGAAGCTTTCTTT	CASSPRGGGRNTEAFF
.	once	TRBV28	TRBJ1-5	TGTGCCAGCAGTTCGGGTTATCAGCCCCAGCATTTT	CASSSGYQPQHF
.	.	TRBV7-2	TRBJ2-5	TGTGCCAGCAGCTTCGGCAGGAGACAAGAGACCCAGTACTTC	CASSFGRRQETQYF
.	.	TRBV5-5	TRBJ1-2	TGTGCCAGCAGCTTGGAAGGGTTCTATGGCTACACCTTC	CASSLEGFYGYTF
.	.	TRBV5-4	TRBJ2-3	TGTGCCAGCAGCTTGAGGGTAGGGGGCACAGATACGCAGTATTTT	CASSLRVGGTDTQYF
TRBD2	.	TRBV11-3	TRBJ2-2	TGTGCCAGCAGCTCATACTTAGCGGGAGTCAACACCGGGGAGCTGTTTTTT	CASSSYLAGVNTGELFF
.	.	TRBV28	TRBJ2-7	TGTGCCAGCAGTTTATTTGGCTTGTCAGGATCAAAGTACTTC	CASSLFGLSGSKYF
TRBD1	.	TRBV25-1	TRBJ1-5	TGTGCCAGCAGTGGATCAGGGGGTACACATCAGCCCCAGCATTTT	CASSGSGGTHQPQHF
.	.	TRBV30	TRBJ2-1	TGTGCCTGGATGGGCGCAGGACGTCGTGAGCAGTTCTTC	CAWMGAGRREQFF
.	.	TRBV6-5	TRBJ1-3	TGTGCCAGCAGGACGGGACTTATTGCTGGAAACACCATATATTTT	CASRTGLIAGNTIYF
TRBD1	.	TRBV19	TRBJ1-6	TGTGCCAGTTCACCGGGACAGGGGTTTTATAATTCACCCCTCCACTTT	CASSPGQGFYNSPLHF
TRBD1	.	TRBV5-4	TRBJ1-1	TGTGCCAGCAGCCCAAAAAATGACAGGGTCACTGAAGCTTTCTTT	CASSPKNDRVTEAFF
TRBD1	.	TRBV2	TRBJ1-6	TGTGCCAGCATAAAAGGGACAGGAAGGGGAAGCTCACCCCTCCACTTT	CASIKGTGRGSSPLHF
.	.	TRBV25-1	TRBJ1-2	TGTGCCAGCTCAATCGAGGGCTATGGCTACACCTTC	CASSIEGYGYTF
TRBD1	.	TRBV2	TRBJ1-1	TGTGCCAGCAGCGCTAGGGGACAGGGGAACACTGAAGCTTTCTTT	CASSARGQGNTEAFF
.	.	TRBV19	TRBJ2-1	TGTGCCAGTAGTCTCAACGGTGGATCCTACAATGAGCAGTTCTTC	CASSLNGGSYNEQFF
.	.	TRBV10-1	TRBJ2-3	TGCGCCAGCAGCCTTCTCCCGGACAGTCTCACAGATACGCAGTATTTT	CASSLLPDSLTDTQYF
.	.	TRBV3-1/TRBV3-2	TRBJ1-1	TGTGCCAGCAGCCACACAGGGTCAGGGGCTGAAGCTTTCTTT	CASSHTGSGAEAFF
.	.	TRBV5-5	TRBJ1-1	TGTGCCAGCAGCTTGTCTGTGGGCACTGAAGCTTTCTTT	CASSLSVGTEAFF
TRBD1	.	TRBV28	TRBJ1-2	TGTGCCAGCAGTTCGCCAGGGGACAGCCTTAACTATGGCTACACCTTC	CASSSPGDSLNYGYTF
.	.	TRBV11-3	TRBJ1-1	TGTGCCAGCAGCTTAGTGTCCGGGATCGGCACTGAAGCTTTCTTT	CASSLVSGIGTEAFF
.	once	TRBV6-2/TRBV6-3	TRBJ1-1	TGTGCCAGCAGTCCCGTGGGGGTTCGAAGGGGGACTGAAGCTTTCTTT	CASSPVGVRRGTEAFF
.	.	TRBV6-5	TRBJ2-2	TGTGCCAGCAGTTACGAGAGACCATTAGGGGGGGAGCTGTTTTTT	CASSYERPLGGELFF
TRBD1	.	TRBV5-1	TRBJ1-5	TGCGCCAGCAGCCCCGGGACAGGGATTGCGCAGCCCCAGCATTTT	CASSPGTGIAQPQHF
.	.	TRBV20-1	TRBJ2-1	TGCAGTGCCCTCCCTAGGGATGAGCAGTTCTTC	CSALPRDEQFF
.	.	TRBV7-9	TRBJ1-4	TGTGCCAGCAGCCTGCGGCCGGGGGCGGATGAAAAACTGTTTTTT	CASSLRPGADEKLFF
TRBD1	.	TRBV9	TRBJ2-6	TGTGCCAGCAGCTTCAGTCCCGGGACAGGGTTCGGGGCCAACGTCCTGACTTTC	CASSFSPGTGFGANVLTF
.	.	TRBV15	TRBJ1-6	TGTGCCACCAGCAGAGAAGCTCTGGGACGTACGATGGGCCTTTCACCCCTCCACTTT	CATSREALGRTMGLSPLHF
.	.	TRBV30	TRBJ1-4	TGTGCCTGGAGTGTAATATTCTCCAGCAGGATATATGAAAAACTGTTTTTT	CAWSVIFSSRIYEKLFF
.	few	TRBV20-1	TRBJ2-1	TGCAGTGCTAGTCCCATAGTACTAGCAGCTTACAATGAGCAGTTCTTC	CSASPIVLAAYNEQFF
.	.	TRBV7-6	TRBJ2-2	TGTGCCAGCAGCTCCAACCCCGGGGAGCTGTTTTTT	CASSSNPGELFF
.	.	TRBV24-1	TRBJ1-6	TGTGCCACCTCCCGGGCTCTTGGGAATTCACCCCTCCACTTT	CATSRALGNSPLHF
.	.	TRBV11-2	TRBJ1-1	TGTGCCAGCAGCCTGGACAGGAACACTGAAGCTTTCTTT	CASSLDRNTEAFF
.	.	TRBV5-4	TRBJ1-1	TGTGCCAGCAGCCTTCGGGCTGAAGCTTTCTTT	CASSLRAEAFF
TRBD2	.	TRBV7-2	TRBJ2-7	TGTGCCAGCAGCTTAGCGCGGCTAGCGGGGATGAGATACGAGCAGTACTTC	CASSLARLAGMRYEQYF
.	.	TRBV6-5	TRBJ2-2	TGTGCCAGCAGTTGGGGTGGGGGCTTTCGGGAGCTGTTTTTT	CASSWGGGFRELFF
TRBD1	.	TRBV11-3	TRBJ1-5	TGTGCCAGCAGCTTAGATCTGCGGGGGACAGGGGGCTTTCAGCCCCAGCATTTT	CASSLDLRGTGGFQPQHF
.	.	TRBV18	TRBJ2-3	TGTGCCAGCTCACGCGGCAGGAAAGATACGCAGTATTTT	CASSRGRKDTQYF
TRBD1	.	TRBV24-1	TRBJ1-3	TGTGCCACCAGTGACTCGGGACAGGGAAACACCATATATTTT	CATSDSGQGNTIYF
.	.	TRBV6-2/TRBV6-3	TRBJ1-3	TGTGCCAGCAGTCCAATCTCCGCGGAGAGACCTGGAAACACCATATATTTT	CASSPISAERPGNTIYF
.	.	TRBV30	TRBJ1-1	TGTGCCTGGGGTCCACATTTAGAAGCTTTCTTT	CAWGPHLEAFF
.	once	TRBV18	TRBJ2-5	TGTGCCAGCTCAGAGGGAACGCAAGAGACCCAGTACTTC	CASSEGTQETQYF
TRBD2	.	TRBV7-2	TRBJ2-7	TGTGCCAGCAGCACCGGGACTAGCGGGCCCTACGAGCAGTACTTC	CASSTGTSGPYEQYF
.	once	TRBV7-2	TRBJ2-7	TGTGCCAGCAGCTTAGATTCCCTCTCCTACGGGCAGTACTTC	CASSLDSLSYGQYF
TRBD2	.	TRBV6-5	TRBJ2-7	TGTGCCAGCAGTTACTCGACTAGCTCTCTTTCCGAGCAGTACTTC	CASSYSTSSLSEQYF
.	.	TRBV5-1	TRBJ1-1	TGCGCCAGCAGCCCCCTGGGTGGGGGAGTGAACACTGAAGCTTTCTTT	CASSPLGGGVNTEAFF
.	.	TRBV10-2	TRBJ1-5	TGCGCCACCAAAGGGGGGGGCAATTCCAATCAGCCCCAGCATTTT	CATKGGGNSNQPQHF
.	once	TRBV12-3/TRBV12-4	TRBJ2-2	TGTGCCAGCAGTTTAGCGGGCGCCGGGGAGCTGTTTTTT	CASSLAGAGELFF
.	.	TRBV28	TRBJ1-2	TGTGCCAGCAAGAAGGCTGGCTACACCTTC	CASKKAGYTF
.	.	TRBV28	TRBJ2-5	TGTGCCAGCAGCCACTCGGACGGCCAAGAGACCCAGTACTTC	CASSHSDGQETQYF
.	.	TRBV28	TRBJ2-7	TGTGCCAGCAGTTCCTCACAGGGGAGGGTGGGCTCCTACGAGCAGTACTTC	CASSSSQGRVGSYEQYF
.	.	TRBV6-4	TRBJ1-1	TGTGCCAGCAGTGACTCGGAAGGGACTGAAGCTTTCTTT	CASSDSEGTEAFF
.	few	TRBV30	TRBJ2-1	TGTGCCTGGAGTGTACTGTCGGATGAGCAGTTCTTC	CAWSVLSDEQFF
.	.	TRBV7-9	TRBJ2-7	TGTGCCAGCAGCCCCACGTCCGGGACAACCTCCTACGAGCAGTACTTC	CASSPTSGTTSYEQYF
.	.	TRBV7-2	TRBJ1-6	TGTGCCAGCAGCTACAGGCTGGGCGGTACAACATCACCCCTCCACTTT	CASSYRLGGTTSPLHF
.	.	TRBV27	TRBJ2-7	TGTGCCAGCAGTGCCTCACGGTCCATCTCCTACGAGCAGTACTTC	CASSASRSISYEQYF
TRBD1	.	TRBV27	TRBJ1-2	TGTGCCAGCAGCAACCCCGGACAGGGAGCTAACTATGGCTACACCTTC	CASSNPGQGANYGYTF